The T cell receptor (beta chain) described here comes from a study of CD8+ T cells in alopecia areata. RNA was isolated and reverse transcribed to cDNA, the sequencing template. Sequenced by immunoSEQ multiplex PCR; TCRdb stores in-frame clones only, minus some. The table records around 97,000 clones, about nine tenths of them present only once. CDR3 length: 15 amino acids. V was shortened by 0 bases and J by 6 bases, with 11 bases between the two germline ends. Looked up from germline, CDR1 is MNHEY and CDR2 is SMNVEV (reference sequence). As for treatment: oral pan-JAK inhibitor, 5-10 mg twice daily.

This receptor was identified in a human donor with alopecia areata. The sample consisted of CD8+ T cells sorted from blood, taken between weeks 30 and 35, from a patient treated with tofacitinib. The chain has TRBV27 and TRBJ2-2; D not resolved. CDR3 DNA: TGTGCCAGCAGTTTATCGGGCAGTATTTCCGGGGAGCTGTTTTTT. Its translation: CASSLSGSISGELFF.